This TCR beta chain was identified in a study of spatial heterogeneity in lung cancer. Looking at the study overall: An average of more than ten raw reads was observed per unique TCR and UMI combination.

General observations from the study: Tracking of tumor mutation counts was seen in expanded intratumoral alpha and beta TCR counts. In tumor T cells, estimated coverage reached roughly 7% for alpha chains and about 13% for beta chains.

The sample holds a few counts of this clonotype. Its antigen is as yet unknown. TCRdb analysed the 5' RACE reads with MiXCR anew, one entry per CDR3 protein. Of about 20,000 distinct CDR3 sequences detected, about 15% appear once; the ten largest clones hold 25% to 40%. The CDR3 sequence is 15 residues long. V was clipped by 6 bases and J by 1 base; unmatched bases: 9. Time point given: sample taken at primary tumor resection. Material: lung tumor tissue, obtained at surgery. The rearrangement joins TRBV12-3 or TRBV12-4 to TRBJ2-7; 7 nucleotides match TRBD2. This sequence was found in a female donor with early-stage non-small cell lung cancer. The CDR3 coding sequence is TGTGCCAGCAGCCCCCCTCGGGGGGTTTCCTACGAGCAGTACTTC. Its translation: CASSPPRGVSYEQYF.